These 14 T cell receptor beta chains were all obtained from the same sample, sequenced in a study of T cell responses to AZD1222 COVID-19 vaccine. Data came from immunoSEQ multiplex PCR; TCRdb stores just in-frame clones and leaves some out. This table holds just over 80,000 clones, approximately 90% found once. Sequences were derived from peripheral blood, sampled on day 0 of AZD1222 vaccination. These TCRs come from an adult in good health.

The chain carries TRBV7-2 and TRBJ2-7, with 8 bases matching TRBD1. Unmatched junction bases numbered 4, after V lost 5 bases and J lost 1 base. This CDR3 comprises 14 residues. Per the germline V gene, CDR1 is SGHTA and CDR2 is FQGNSA. The CDR3 bases are TGTGCCAGCAGCACGTGGACAGGGTCCTACGAGCAGTACTTC. As protein: CASSTWTGSYEQYF.

The chain links TRBV7-8 to TRBJ2-7; D tentatively fits TRBD1 or TRBD2 (5 bases each). V gave up 0 bases and J gave up 0 bases, with 9 bases separating them. This CDR3 contains 15 residues. Germline-derived CDR1 and CDR2 are SGHVS and FQNEAQ. Here the CDR3 DNA reads TGTGCCAGCAGCTTAGCACGGGGCTTCTCCTACGAGCAGTACTTC. Residues: CASSLARGFSYEQYF.

The chain joins TRBV6-5 to TRBJ1-1; D remains ambiguous. In germline, CDR1 is MNHEY, CDR2 SVGAGI. Between the trimmed V and J ends, which lost 5 bases and 0 bases, there was a span of 13 bases. The CDR3 loop spans 15 amino acids. The CDR3 here is CASSPYSPMNTEAFF. The CDR3 coding sequence is TGTGCCAGCAGTCCTTACAGCCCCATGAACACTGAAGCTTTCTTT.

CDR3 coding DNA: TGTGCCAGCAGTTCCGTGAGATTCACCGGGGAGCTGTTTTTT. Translation gives CASSSVRFTGELFF. The chain uses TRBV27 and TRBJ2-2; D is unresolved. Germline V gives CDR1 MNHEY, CDR2 SMNVEV (reference sequence). The CDR3 sequence is 14 residues long. V was clipped by 4 bases and J by 4 bases, with 10 bases between them.

V and J are TRBV6-5 and TRBJ1-5; unclear D gene. V was pared by 2 bases and J by 7 bases, with 12 bases between. Per germline, CDR1 MNHEY and CDR2 SVGAGI. The length of the CDR3 is 14 residues. CDR3 residues: CASSYKGVGQPQHF. The DNA for the CDR3 is TGTGCCAGCAGTTACAAGGGAGTAGGACAGCCCCAGCATTTT.

This clone has just one count. The chain couples TRBV6-6 to TRBJ1-3, with D perhaps matching TRBD1 (6 bases). Germline assignment: CDR1 MNHNY and CDR2 SVGAGI (reference sequence). The CDR3 consists of 15 residues. The V gene lost 6 bases and the J gene lost 0 bases, with 12 bases spanning the gap. For the CDR3, the DNA is TGTGCCAGCAGCCCCAGGGGAAGCTCTGGAAACACCATATATTTT. Translated, it gives CASSPRGSSGNTIYF.

This chain connects TRBV21-1 to TRBJ1-2; the tabulated D call, TRBD1, remains unverified against the DNA. TRBV21-1 is classified as a pseudogene. CDR3 length: 20 amino acids. CDR3 amino acids: CASSKAEPDRGPHPTWGYTF. The CDR3 DNA reads as TGTGCCAGCAGCAAAGCGGAGCCCGACAGGGGTCCCCATCCCACGTGGGGCTACACCTTC.

The chain couples TRBV2 to TRBJ1-2; D is possibly TRBD1 (5 bases). The germline gives CDR1 SNHLY, CDR2 FYNNEI. Trimming left V 1 base short and J 8 bases short, with 14 bases between. There are 14 residues in the CDR3. CDR3 nucleotides: TGTGCCAGCAGTGAAGAGGCAGGGCTGGGAGGCTACACCTTC. Amino acid sequence: CASSEEAGLGGYTF.

V and J are TRBV19 and TRBJ1-3; D gene uncertain. Per the germline V gene, CDR1 is LNHDA and CDR2 is SQIVND (reference sequence). The V and J ends lost 7 bases and 2 bases respectively, with 9 bases between them. There are 13 residues in the CDR3. The CDR3 loop reads CASTWAAGNTIYF. CDR3 in DNA: TGTGCCAGTACCTGGGCGGCTGGAAACACCATATATTTT.

This clone appeared once. The V call is TRBV5-1, the J call TRBJ1-4, with D perhaps TRBD1 (6 bases). Germline V lookup: CDR1 SGHRS, CDR2 YFSETQ. The CDR3 spans 15 residues. With 0 bases removed from V and 0 bases from J, the gap between germline ends came to 6 bases. The CDR3 here is CASSLGQATNEKLFF. DNA for the CDR3: TGCGCCAGCAGCTTGGGACAGGCAACTAATGAAAAACTGTTTTTT.

This chain joins TRBV30 and TRBJ1-1; D not resolved. From germline, CDR1 is GTSNPN and CDR2 SVGIG (reference sequence). V lost 3 bases and J 4 bases, leaving 6 bases between the germline ends. The CDR3 is 11 residues long. The CDR3 here is CAWRVGTEAFF. For the CDR3, the DNA is TGTGCCTGGAGGGTCGGCACTGAAGCTTTCTTT.

The chain links TRBV13 to TRBJ1-1, with D maybe TRBD1 (5 bases). The germline gives CDR1 PRHDT, CDR2 FYEKMQ (reference sequence). Between the trimmed V and J ends, which lost 5 bases and 7 bases, there was a span of 14 bases. The length of the CDR3 is 13 residues. CDR3 DNA sequence: TGTGCCAGCAGCCGGGACTCCCTCCTTGAAGCTTTCTTT. Protein product: CASSRDSLLEAFF.

This clone was observed once. Here the CDR3 reads CASSLDQFAEAFF. In nucleotides, the CDR3 is TGTGCCAGCAGCTTAGATCAGTTTGCTGAAGCTTTCTTT. The rearrangement joins TRBV11-2 to TRBJ1-1; D is ambiguous. V lost 0 bases and J lost 6, with 8 bases in between. This CDR3 region has 13 residues. In germline, CDR1 is SGHAT, CDR2 FQNNGV.

The rearrangement uses TRBV4-2 and TRBJ2-5; 12 nucleotides align to TRBD2. The trim removed 2 bases at V and 5 bases at J, leaving 12 bases unmatched. Germline CDR1 LGHNA, CDR2 YNFKEQ. The CDR3 extends over 18 amino acids. Here the CDR3 DNA reads TGTGCCAGCAGCCAACTAGCTAGCGGGGGGGCCAGAACCGAGACCCAGTACTTC. Translation gives CASSQLASGGARTETQYF.